The 11 T cell receptor beta chains below were found in one sample sequenced in a study of Ad26.COV2.S vaccination and SARS-CoV-2 variants. The method was immunoSEQ multiplex PCR; TCRdb's version includes in-frame clones alone and lacks a portion of them. Seen here are approximately 420,000 clones, roughly 90% observed once, and the top ten hold around 3.6%. Documented treatment: roughly 19 received Ad26.COV2.S at low or high dose, single or two shots; 5 received placebo; per-sample allocation not given. On day 63 after the first injection, vaccine and placebo recipients gave samples. The sample in question was peripheral blood, obtained in a trial of Ad26.COV2.S vaccine versus placebo. The source of these receptors is a person aged 18 to 65 who received the Ad26.COV2.S COVID-19 vaccine or a placebo.

This rearrangement joins TRBV9 to TRBJ1-4; D gene unclear. The V end was cut by 0 bases, the J end by 2 bases, with 5 bases between. This CDR3 region has 14 residues. In germline, CDR1 is SGDLS, CDR2 YYNGEE. The CDR3: CASSVGGTNEKLFF. DNA of the CDR3: TGTGCCAGCAGCGTAGGTGGGACTAATGAAAAACTGTTTTTT.

This chain uses TRBV3-1 (or the pseudogene TRBV3-2) with TRBJ2-7, with 7 bases fitting TRBD1. Germline V gives CDR1 LGHDT, CDR2 YNNKEL (reference sequence). V trimming: 6 bases; J trimming: 2 bases; junction bases outside the gene matches: 4. CDR3 length equals 13 residues. The DNA for the CDR3 is TGTGCCAGCAGAGGGGACAGTCCCTACGAGCAGTACTTC. Its translation is CASRGDSPYEQYF.

The chain is built from TRBV6-2 or TRBV6-3 and TRBJ1-5, with TRBD1 matching 7 bases. V trimming: 5 bases; J trimming: 6 bases; junction bases outside the gene matches: 4. CDR1 is MNHEY, CDR2 SVGEGT, per germline. The CDR3 length is 13 residues. The CDR3 DNA sequence: TGTGCCAGCAGTACAGGGGTAGCTCAGCCCCAGCATTTT. Protein product: CASSTGVAQPQHF.

Here the CDR3 reads CASSLNRFSNTEAFF. The CDR3 DNA is TGTGCCAGCAGCCTCAACAGGTTCTCGAACACTGAAGCTTTCTTT. The chain links TRBV7-8 to TRBJ1-1, with a possible D match to TRBD1 (5 bases). V was clipped by 5 bases and J by 1 base, with 14 bases between them. CDR1 is SGHVS and CDR2 is FQNEAQ in the germline V gene. The CDR3 is 15 amino acids.

The V and J genes are TRBV9 and TRBJ1-3; D gene unclear. The CDR3 is 13 residues long. The ends were cut back, 4 bases at V and 0 bases at J, with 5 bases in the middle. Per the germline V gene, CDR1 is SGDLS and CDR2 is YYNGEE. The CDR3 bases are TGTGCCAGCAGCCCCCCCTCTGGAAACACCATATATTTT. This gives the protein CASSPPSGNTIYF.

V is TRBV7-6 and J is TRBJ2-6; a weak D match, TRBD2 (5 bases). Trimming shortened V by 1 base and J by 2 bases, and 12 bases separated the two germline ends. This CDR3 region has 17 residues. CDR1 and CDR2 (germline): SGHVS, FNYEAQ. For the CDR3, the DNA is TGTGCCAGCAGCTTAGAGAGGACTCACCCTGGGGCCAACGTCCTGACTTTC. It codes for CASSLERTHPGANVLTF.

The V and J genes are TRBV5-5 and TRBJ1-5; the D is unclear. V was pared by 1 base and J by 2 bases, with 13 bases between. The CDR3 is 16 residues long. Per the germline V gene, CDR1 is SGHKS and CDR2 is YYEKEE (reference sequence). This chain's CDR3 is CASSLLFHFGNQPQHF. CDR3 bases: TGTGCCAGCAGCTTGCTGTTTCACTTCGGCAATCAGCCCCAGCATTTT.

The chain couples TRBV11-2 to TRBJ2-6; 8 bases are shared with TRBD1. This CDR3 contains 15 residues. Germline V gene data show CDR1 as SGHAT and CDR2 as FQNNGV. The J segment lost 0 bases and the V segment lost 5 bases, leaving 0 bases of the junction unmatched. The CDR3 here is CASSTGGSGANVLTF. The CDR3 nucleotides read TGTGCCAGCAGCACAGGGGGCTCTGGGGCCAACGTCCTGACTTTC.

This chain links TRBV7-2 with TRBJ1-1; D possibly corresponds to TRBD1 (6 bases). The V gene's germline CDR1 is SGHTA and CDR2 FQGNSA. This CDR3 spans 16 amino acids. V dropped 0 bases and J dropped 2 bases, with 13 bases sitting between them. The CDR3 nucleotides are TGTGCCAGCAGCTTAGCCGCACAGGGCATAAACACTGAAGCTTTCTTT. Encoded protein: CASSLAAQGINTEAFF.

The chain carries TRBV5-6 and TRBJ1-1; a weak D match, TRBD1 (5 bases). The CDR3 extends over 14 amino acids. The V end was cut by 0 bases, the J end by 3 bases, with 9 bases between. Germline values: CDR1 SGHDT, CDR2 YYEEEE. Here the CDR3 DNA reads TGTGCCAGCAGCTTGGTTGTCAGGGACACTGAAGCTTTCTTT. This codes for CASSLVVRDTEAFF.

The V and J genes are TRBV6-5 and TRBJ1-5, with D possibly being TRBD1 (6 bases). The ends were cut back, 10 bases at V and 5 bases at J, with 15 bases in the middle. Germline V lookup: CDR1 MNHEY, CDR2 SVGAGI. The CDR3 is 13 residues long. DNA for the CDR3: TGTGCCACCAAACAGGGAGGGGATCAGCCCCAGCATTTT. Its translation: CATKQGGDQPQHF.